The 15 T cell receptor beta chains below all came from one sample that was sequenced in a study of T-cell reconstitution after alpha-beta-depleted transplantation in children. TCRbeta library construction was performed incorporating unique molecular identifiers. Each CDR3 protein is one row after TCRdb ran MiXCR on the PCR reads. The repertoire holds approximately 240,000 distinct CDR3 sequences, with about 8.8% as singletons. The sample consisted of PBMCs from the stem cell graft donor, taken from the stem cell graft. The receptors originated from a human donor who donated a stem cell graft to a child with SCID.

In its sample, this clonotype was seen many times. The genes are TRBV24-1 and TRBJ1-1, with 10 bases aligning to TRBD1. The CDR3 sequence is 14 residues long. The V gene end was trimmed by 7 bases and the J gene end by 0 bases; junction bases not matched to a gene: 1. From germline, CDR1 is KGHDR and CDR2 SFDVKD. The CDR3, as DNA: TGTGCCACCAGGGGACAGGGGATGAACACTGAAGCTTTCTTT. Protein: CATRGQGMNTEAFF.

The table lists this clonotype with many counts. The chain recombines TRBV11-1 with TRBJ2-7; D tentatively fits TRBD1 or TRBD2 (6 bases each). Looked up from germline, CDR1 is SGHAT and CDR2 is FQDESV (reference sequence). The CDR3 is made up of 16 amino acids. V dropped 4 bases and J dropped 5 bases, with 21 bases sitting between them. CDR3 protein: CASSSPWRVQGNEQYF. Written as DNA, the CDR3 is TGTGCCAGCAGCTCCCCCTGGAGGGTACAGGGAAACGAGCAGTACTTC.

This clonotype has a count of ten or more. V gene TRBV10-3 combines with J gene TRBJ2-5; TRBD2 is a possible D gene (5 bases). Looked up from germline, CDR1 is ENHRY and CDR2 is SYGVKD. Trimming took 4 bases from V and 5 from J, leaving 5 bases between them. The CDR3 loop spans 11 amino acids. The CDR3 DNA follows: TGTGCCATCAGTGCGGGGGAGACCCAGTACTTC. It codes for CAISAGETQYF.

The chain uses TRBV18 and TRBJ1-5, with D unclear. Trimming pared 2 bases from V and 1 base from J, leaving 9 bases between. The CDR3 extends over 15 amino acids. Germline V gives CDR1 KGHSH, CDR2 LQKENI. The CDR3 reads CASSPGQSSNQPQHF. The CDR3 DNA is TGTGCCAGCTCACCAGGGCAGAGCAGCAATCAGCCCCAGCATTTT.

This clonotype was counted at least ten times. The chain joins TRBV6-5 to TRBJ2-2, with TRBD2 identical over 7 bases. The germline CDR1 and CDR2 sequences are MNHEY and SVGAGI. J lost 5 bases, V lost 5 bases, and 11 bases had no gene match. The CDR3 loop spans 16 amino acids. Here the CDR3 reads CASSRGGAGSTGELFF. In DNA, the CDR3 is TGTGCCAGCAGTCGCGGGGGTGCGGGATCGACCGGGGAGCTGTTTTTT.

This clonotype was seen many times. This chain links TRBV9 with TRBJ2-1; D is unresolved. Germline CDR1 SGDLS, CDR2 YYNGEE. The CDR3 has 15 amino acids. V shed 0 bases and J shed 0 bases, with 7 bases lying between them. In DNA form, the CDR3 reads TGTGCCAGCAGCGTAGTAGGGAACTCCTACAATGAGCAGTTCTTC. This gives the protein CASSVVGNSYNEQFF.

In its sample, this clonotype was seen many times. The V and J genes are TRBV5-1 and TRBJ2-7; TRBD1 matches 7 bases. V was clipped by 4 bases and J by 4 bases; unmatched bases: 5. CDR1 and CDR2 (germline): SGHRS, YFSETQ. The CDR3 length is 13 residues. The CDR3 sequence is CASSHRGGYEQYF. The DNA of the CDR3 is TGCGCCAGCAGCCACAGGGGCGGGTACGAGCAGTACTTC.

This chain joins TRBV7-3 and TRBJ1-1, with 7 bases that match TRBD1. In germline, CDR1 is SGHTA, CDR2 FQGTGA. This CDR3 contains 15 residues. J gave up 5 bases and V 1 base, and 7 bases lay outside the gene matches. In DNA, the CDR3 is TGTGCCAGCAGCTTAATAGGGGGCTACGAGACTGAAGCTTTCTTT. Its protein is CASSLIGGYETEAFF.

In its sample, this clonotype was seen many times. The chain employs TRBV5-1 and TRBJ2-1; 7 bases are shared with TRBD1. The germline gives CDR1 SGHRS, CDR2 YFSETQ. The length of the CDR3 is 12 residues. V shed 4 bases and J 9 bases; nucleotides not matched to a gene: 4. CDR3 loop: CASSVDRAEQFF. The CDR3 DNA is TGCGCCAGCAGCGTCGACAGGGCTGAGCAGTTCTTC.

There are many counts of this clonotype. The CDR3 sequence is CASSYPEGTGGAIGELFF. The DNA for the CDR3 is TGTGCCAGCAGTTACCCTGAGGGGACAGGGGGCGCGATCGGGGAGCTGTTTTTT. This chain joins TRBV27 and TRBJ2-2; 12 nucleotides align to TRBD1. In germline, CDR1 is MNHEY, CDR2 SMNVEV (reference sequence). With V trimmed by 4 bases and J by 7 bases, 13 bases remained unmatched. The CDR3 consists of 18 residues.

Many counts were recorded for this clonotype. The chain carries TRBV5-1 and TRBJ1-2; 7 bases map to TRBD1. The V gene end was trimmed by 6 bases and the J gene end by 7 bases; junction bases not matched to a gene: 12. Germline assignment: CDR1 SGHRS and CDR2 YFSETQ. The CDR3 covers 14 residues. The CDR3 loop reads CASTPGTEMSGYTF. Written as DNA, the CDR3 is TGCGCCAGCACCCCCGGGACAGAGATGAGTGGCTACACCTTC.

This clonotype was observed at least ten times. The V call is TRBV12-3 or TRBV12-4, the J call TRBJ1-2, with a possible D match to TRBD1 (6 bases). The CDR3 sequence is 12 residues long. With 4 bases removed from V and 6 bases from J, the gap between germline ends came to 9 bases. The CDR3 is CASSSQGNGYTF. Written as DNA, the CDR3 is TGTGCCAGCAGTTCACAGGGTAATGGCTACACCTTC.

This clonotype was seen many times. This chain uses TRBV13 with TRBJ2-7, with 8 bases aligning to TRBD1. V lost 5 bases to trimming and J lost 4 bases; unmatched junction nucleotides: 4. The CDR3 is 13 amino acids. The germline V gene encodes CDR1 PRHDT and CDR2 FYEKMQ (reference sequence). In nucleotides, the CDR3 is TGTGCCAGCAGCCAAACAGGGGGGTACGAGCAGTACTTC. Residues: CASSQTGGYEQYF.

There are many counts of this clonotype. The chain couples TRBV20-1 to TRBJ2-3, with 12 bases lining up with TRBD2. The germline V gene encodes CDR1 DFQATT and CDR2 SNEGSKA (reference sequence). The CDR3 contains 14 residues. V lost 5 bases to trimming and J lost 3 bases; unmatched junction nucleotides: 3. The CDR3 protein is CSALTSGGTDTQYF. In nucleotides, the CDR3 is TGCAGTGCTCTCACTAGCGGGGGGACAGATACGCAGTATTTT.

This clonotype came up many times. V usage is TRBV6-5 and J usage is TRBJ1-2, with D uncertain. V lost 8 bases and J 4 bases, leaving 11 bases between the germline ends. The CDR3 sequence is 12 residues long. Looked up from germline, CDR1 is MNHEY and CDR2 is SVGAGI. CDR3: CASLGSGYGYTF. The CDR3 region has the DNA TGTGCCAGCCTGGGTTCAGGCTATGGCTACACCTTC.